The sequence of this T cell receptor beta chain was determined in a study of CD8 T cells in Susac syndrome. Regarding this clonotype: Its specificity is not known.

Roughly 0.45 to 1 ug RNA was reverse transcribed with random hexamers. TCRdb re-derived calls from the immunoSEQ multiplex PCR reads in MiXCR, one entry per CDR3 protein. Of about 150,000 distinct CDR3 sequences in the sample, 94% were seen once. Study results and caveats: The study's TCR sequencing and HLA analysis covered a relatively small number of individuals, and the study acknowledged this.

Germline V gene sequence: CDR1 SQVTM, CDR2 ANQGSEA. Trimming at V came to 6 bases and at J to 4 bases, leaving 11 bases not matched to a gene. The CDR3 runs 14 residues. This TCR was recovered from a human donor with multiple sclerosis. The V call is TRBV29-1, the J call TRBJ2-7, with 8 bases that match TRBD1. Sample: CD8+ T cells from PBMCs. CDR3 protein: CSVRRVDRGYEQYF. DNA of the CDR3: TGCAGCGTCCGCCGCGTCGACAGGGGTTACGAGCAGTACTTC.